Each of the 3 T cell receptor beta chains below was sequenced from the same sample in a study of shared clonotypes between healthy human individuals. Assay used: immunoSEQ multiplex PCR; TCRdb lists only in-frame clones, some missing. The sample records approximately 2.3 million clones, over 90% being singletons. Material: naive CD4+ T cells from PBMCs. The subset: CD45RA+ positively selected. Receptors were obtained from a man aged 18 to 29 in good health. Some clones in this sample may be carry-over from other donors' samples.

The chain employs TRBV27 and TRBJ1-3; weak D call: TRBD1 (6 bases). The V end was cut by 6 bases, the J end by 0 bases, with 12 bases between. The CDR3 extends over 15 amino acids. The germline CDR1 and CDR2 sequences are MNHEY and SMNVEV (reference sequence). The CDR3 spells CASSPTGSSGNTIYF. The CDR3 DNA is TGTGCCAGCAGCCCGACAGGATCCTCTGGAAACACCATATATTTT.

Of note for this clone: Other DNA variants within this sample encode the same CDR3. The chain combines TRBV9 with TRBJ2-1; 8 positions match TRBD2. J was trimmed by 4 bases and V by 0 bases; bases with no gene match: 3. The CDR3 runs 15 residues. Germline-derived CDR1 and CDR2 are SGDLS and YYNGEE. CDR3 nucleotide sequence: TGTGCCAGCAGCGTAGCGGGAGGGCCTTACAATGAGCAGTTCTTC. This gives the protein CASSVAGGPYNEQFF.

The rearrangement links TRBV5-4 to TRBJ2-1; 8 bases match TRBD2. Germline lookup yields CDR1 SGHNT and CDR2 YYREEE (reference sequence). The CDR3 spans 15 residues. The V and J ends lost 3 bases and 2 bases, in that order; junction bases with no gene match: 4. The DNA of the CDR3 is TGTGCCAGCAGCTCACTAGCGGTCACCTACAATGAGCAGTTCTTC. Amino acids: CASSSLAVTYNEQFF.